This T cell receptor beta chain was sequenced in a study of Graves' ophthalmopathy and Graves' hyperthyroidism. Each donor who had ophthalmopathy showed moderate-to-severe activity, a CAS of ≥3, a NOSPECS of ≥4, and a duration under 3 months. Fresh peripheral blood (more than 9 ml) yielded the PBMCs. Transcripts of RNA were the source for amplifying TCR beta CDR3 regions. First-round RT-PCR employed HTBI primers, with a second-round multiplex PCR after it. MiXCR was run by TCRdb on the multiplex PCR reads, yielding one entry per CDR3 protein. The sample has 200,000 to 250,000 distinct CDR3 sequences; 45% are singletons. Germline V gene data show CDR1 as SGHTA and CDR2 as FQGTGA. This CDR3 has 13 amino acids. Of note for this clonotype: Its antigen remains unidentified.

Study-wide results and limits: A 13-signature model separated ophthalmopathy from stable hyperthyroidism, reaching around 89% sensitivity and around 81% specificity cross-validated. Blood samples also showed most expanded thyroid clonotypes exceeding 0.001 frequency.

J is TRBJ2-7 and V is TRBV7-3; the D is unclear. The end of the DNA aligns better with TRBJ2-5, so the J call may be wrong. The material sequenced was peripheral blood. The receptor comes from an adult man with Graves' ophthalmopathy. The CDR3 loop is CASSQEQQETQYF. The CDR3 nucleotides read TGTGCCAGCAGCCAAGAACAGCAAGAGACCCAGTACTTC.